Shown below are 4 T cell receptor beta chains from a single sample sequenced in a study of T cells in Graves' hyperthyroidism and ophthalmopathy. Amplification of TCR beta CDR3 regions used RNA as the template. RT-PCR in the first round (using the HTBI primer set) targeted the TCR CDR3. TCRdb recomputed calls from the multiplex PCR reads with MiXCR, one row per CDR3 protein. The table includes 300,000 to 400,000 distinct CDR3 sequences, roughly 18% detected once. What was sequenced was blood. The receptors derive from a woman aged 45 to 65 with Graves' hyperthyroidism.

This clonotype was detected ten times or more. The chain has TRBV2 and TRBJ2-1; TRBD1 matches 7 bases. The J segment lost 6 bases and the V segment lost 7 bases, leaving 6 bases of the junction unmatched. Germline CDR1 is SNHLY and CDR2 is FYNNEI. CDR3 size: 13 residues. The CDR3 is CASTEQGSNEQFF. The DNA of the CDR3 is TGTGCCAGCACCGAACAGGGGTCCAATGAGCAGTTCTTC.

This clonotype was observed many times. CDR3 DNA sequence: TGTGCCAGCAGTTTAATTATCGGGAGTACAGATACGCAGTATTTT. It specifies CASSLIIGSTDTQYF. The rearrangement uses TRBV27 and TRBJ2-3; D might be TRBD2 (6 bases). Trimming shortened V by 2 bases and J by 3 bases, and 12 bases separated the two germline ends. This CDR3 has 15 amino acids. Germline values: CDR1 MNHEY, CDR2 SMNVEV (reference sequence).

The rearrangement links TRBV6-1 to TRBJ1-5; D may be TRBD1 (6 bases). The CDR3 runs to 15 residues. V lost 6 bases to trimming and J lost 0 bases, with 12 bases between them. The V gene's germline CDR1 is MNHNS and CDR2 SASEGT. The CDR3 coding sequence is TGTGCCAGCAGGGACAGCCTGTATAGCAATCAGCCCCAGCATTTT. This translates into CASRDSLYSNQPQHF.

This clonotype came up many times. CDR3 nucleotide sequence: TGTGCCAGCATACGGAGGCTTTCTGGAAACACCATATATTTT. As protein: CASIRRLSGNTIYF. The rearrangement joins TRBV6-1 to TRBJ1-3; D call uncertain. The germline V gene has CDR1 MNHNS and CDR2 SASEGT. The germline V and J ends were trimmed by 7 bases and 1 base, with 11 bases remaining between them. This CDR3 region has 14 residues.